The T cell receptor beta chain under discussion was sequenced for a study of OX40 agonist ivuxolimab in advanced cancers. The wider study: Prior therapy, whether anti-PD-1, anti-PD-L1 or anti-CTLA-4, was allowed, and more than 35% had some. Broader study findings: Dosing at 0.1 to 3.0 mg/kg was accompanied by clonal expansion of CD4+ and CD8+ blood T cells by week 6.

Enrollment shut out patients with autoimmune disease history or systemic immunosuppression. Baseline was the first blood sampling point, followed by cycle 4 day 1 and cycle 7 day 1. Notes on this clone: Its matching antigen is unknown.

The V gene's germline CDR1 is SGHTA and CDR2 FQGNSA. This CDR3 spans 14 amino acids. V dropped 3 bases and J dropped 10; count of bases not matched to a gene: 5. Libraries were prepared by immunoSEQ multiplex PCR; TCRdb keeps only in-frame clonotypes and omits some of them. The table has 70,000 or so clones, 85% seen once. The sequence derives from an adult with an advanced solid tumor such as melanoma, head and neck, liver or kidney cancer. This material consisted of CD4+ or CD8+ T cells sorted from blood, taken in a trial of the OX40 agonist ivuxolimab. The chain joins TRBV7-2 to TRBJ1-6; 8 nucleotides agree with TRBD1. As DNA, the CDR3 is TGTGCCAGCAGCTTGTACAGGGGGAGGTCACCCCTCCACTTT. Protein sequence: CASSLYRGRSPLHF.